Listed below are T cell receptor beta chains from one sample, sequenced in a study of T cells after yellow fever vaccination. TCRdb re-called the 5' RACE reads through MiXCR, storing one row per CDR3 protein. Among approximately 85,000 distinct CDR3 sequences listed, 13% were seen once. This specimen was CD8+ T cells not binding an NS4B(214-222) dextramer, sorted from PBMCs, taken about 21 days after the first yellow fever vaccination. Source of these receptors: a man aged 18 to 29 who received the YFV17D yellow fever vaccine. The CDR3 runs from the conserved cysteine through the conserved F or W. A D gene is named only where the DNA matches it firmly. A row's size may be missing; if present it is once, few, many or a size class.

TRBJ2-7,-,-,TRBV7-9,CASSSTGHPDYEQYF,TGTGCCAGCAGCTCTACGGGACACCCTGACTACGAGCAGTACTTC
TRBJ2-2,few,-,TRBV6-5,CASSYSWSGPKFGELFF,TGTGCCAGCAGTTACTCGTGGTCCGGGCCCAAGTTCGGGGAGCTGTTTTTT
TRBJ2-3,few,-,TRBV4-2,CASSLPQASTDTQYF,TGTGCCAGCAGCCTTCCCCAGGCTAGCACAGATACGCAGTATTTT
TRBJ1-6,-,-,TRBV29-1,CSAGLDGSPLHF,TGCAGCGCCGGACTGGATGGTTCACCCCTCCACTTT
TRBJ2-1,-,TRBD2,TRBV3-1,CAFSQRDLAGHEQFF,TGTGCCTTCAGTCAAAGGGACTTAGCGGGGCATGAGCAGTTCTTC
TRBJ2-3,few,TRBD1,TRBV7-9,CASSLEGQGPDTQYF,TGTGCCAGCAGCTTAGAGGGACAGGGTCCAGATACGCAGTATTTT
TRBJ2-2,-,TRBD1,TRBV3-1,CASSFGTATGELFF,TGTGCCAGCAGCTTCGGGACAGCCACCGGGGAGCTGTTTTTT
TRBJ1-3,-,-,TRBV6-5,CASSYSYPWESGNTIYF,TGTGCCAGCAGTTACTCATACCCGTGGGAATCTGGAAACACCATATATTTT
TRBJ2-1,few,-,TRBV7-9,CALGGTYNEQFF,TGTGCCTTGGGGGGCACGTACAATGAGCAGTTCTTC
TRBJ2-3,-,TRBD1,TRBV24-1,CATSDPGQGSDTQYF,TGTGCCACCAGTGATCCGGGACAGGGATCAGATACGCAGTATTTT
TRBJ2-7,few,-,TRBV10-3,CAIMSVSYEQYF,TGTGCCATCATGAGCGTCTCCTACGAGCAGTACTTC
TRBJ2-5,few,TRBD1,TRBV7-3,CASSLTGGGQETQYF,TGTGCCAGCAGCCTTACAGGGGGCGGACAAGAGACCCAGTACTTC
TRBJ2-5,few,-,TRBV12-3/TRBV12-4,CASSLAGAAPAETQYF,TGTGCCAGCAGTTTAGCCGGGGCGGCACCTGCGGAGACCCAGTACTTC
TRBJ2-5,-,TRBD2,TRBV3-1,CASSQPGLAGETQYF,TGTGCCAGCAGCCAACCGGGACTAGCGGGGGAGACCCAGTACTTC
TRBJ2-2,few,-,TRBV12-3/TRBV12-4,CASRTEGFGELFF,TGTGCCAGCAGAACCGAAGGGTTTGGGGAGCTGTTTTTT
TRBJ1-1,-,-,TRBV10-3,CAISDPSRGGHTEAFF,TGTGCCATCAGTGACCCCTCGCGGGGGGGACACACTGAAGCTTTCTTT
TRBJ1-1,few,-,TRBV4-3,CASSPGPGRGNTEAFF,TGCGCCAGCAGCCCAGGACCGGGCAGGGGGAACACTGAAGCTTTCTTT
TRBJ2-7,-,TRBD1,TRBV4-3,CASSHQTGVAYEQYF,TGCGCCAGCAGTCATCAGACAGGGGTGGCCTACGAGCAGTACTTC
TRBJ2-1,-,TRBD2,TRBV27,CASSPGLDINNEQFF,TGTGCCAGCAGTCCGGGACTAGATATCAACAATGAGCAGTTCTTC
TRBJ1-6,few,TRBD1,TRBV6-1,CASSSGTGDGPLHF,TGTGCCAGCAGCTCCGGGACAGGGGACGGGCCCCTCCACTTT
TRBJ2-3,few,TRBD1,TRBV27,CASSVGTGGTDTQYF,TGTGCCAGCAGTGTTGGGACAGGGGGGACAGATACGCAGTATTTT
TRBJ2-1,-,-,TRBV19,CASSFFVGGHNEQFF,TGTGCCAGTAGTTTCTTCGTGGGGGGCCACAATGAGCAGTTCTTC
TRBJ2-1,-,-,TRBV12-3/TRBV12-4,CASTISPGYNEQFF,TGTGCCAGCACCATATCTCCAGGATACAATGAGCAGTTCTTC
TRBJ2-2,-,-,TRBV5-1,CASSLGPGGTGELFF,TGCGCCAGCAGCTTGGGGCCTGGTGGCACCGGGGAGCTGTTTTTT
TRBJ2-2,few,TRBD2,TRBV19,CASRKLAANTGELFF,TGTGCCAGCCGAAAGCTAGCGGCGAACACCGGGGAGCTGTTTTTT
TRBJ1-2,few,-,TRBV12-3/TRBV12-4,CASSPLTGVGATYGYTF,TGTGCCAGCAGTCCCCTCACGGGGGTAGGGGCGACCTATGGCTACACCTTC
TRBJ2-3,few,-,TRBV29-1,CSAVQGMKTDTQYF,TGCAGCGCTGTACAGGGTATGAAGACAGATACGCAGTATTTT
TRBJ1-1,-,-,TRBV4-3,CASSLRGPTEAFF,TGCGCCAGCAGCCTCAGGGGTCCCACTGAAGCTTTCTTT
TRBJ1-5,few,-,TRBV7-9,CASSRSNQPQHF,TGTGCCAGCAGCCGTAGCAATCAGCCCCAGCATTTT
TRBJ1-2,-,-,TRBV6-5,CASSPWGLFGNGYTF,TGTGCCAGCAGTCCCTGGGGTCTCTTCGGGAATGGCTACACCTTC
TRBJ2-5,-,-,TRBV5-1,CASSYSAAALEETQYF,TGCGCCAGCAGCTACTCAGCAGCGGCCCTCGAAGAGACCCAGTACTTC
TRBJ2-4,few,-,TRBV4-3,CASSQTRVAKNIQYF,TGCGCCAGCAGCCAAACTAGGGTCGCCAAAAACATTCAGTACTTC
TRBJ2-2,few,-,TRBV29-1,CSVERGGTGELFF,TGCAGCGTTGAAAGGGGCGGCACCGGGGAGCTGTTTTTT
TRBJ2-5,-,-,TRBV7-9,CASRLTRGYQETQYF,TGTGCCAGCAGGTTAACACGGGGGTACCAAGAGACCCAGTACTTC
TRBJ1-1,few,-,TRBV6-4,CASSDTAGYGVAFF,TGTGCCAGCAGTGACACCGCCGGGTACGGGGTAGCTTTCTTT
TRBJ2-1,few,TRBD2,TRBV10-3,CAISEVAGYNEQFF,TGTGCCATCAGTGAGGTAGCGGGGTACAATGAGCAGTTCTTC
TRBJ2-2,-,TRBD1,TRBV27,CASSSWDRGYSNTGELFF,TGTGCCAGCAGTTCGTGGGACAGGGGGTACTCAAACACCGGGGAGCTGTTTTTT
TRBJ1-2,-,-,TRBV6-5,CASSYSRDSLYGYTF,TGTGCCAGCAGTTACTCGAGAGACAGTCTTTATGGCTACACCTTC
TRBJ2-5,-,TRBD1,TRBV27,CASKPTGKETQYF,TGTGCCAGCAAACCGACAGGGAAAGAGACCCAGTACTTC
TRBJ1-1,few,TRBD1,TRBV5-5,CASSERDSPIMNTEAFF,TGTGCCAGCAGCGAACGGGACAGCCCCATTATGAACACTGAAGCTTTCTTT
TRBJ2-2,-,TRBD1,TRBV7-3,CASSFVQGARTGELFF,TGTGCCAGCAGCTTCGTACAGGGGGCTCGGACCGGGGAGCTGTTTTTT
TRBJ2-1,-,TRBD1,TRBV7-8,CASSHPGQGDNEQFF,TGTGCCAGCAGCCACCCGGGACAGGGAGACAATGAGCAGTTCTTC
TRBJ1-1,many,TRBD1,TRBV4-1,CASSQDRGLDTEAFF,TGCGCCAGCAGCCAGGACAGGGGTTTGGACACTGAAGCTTTCTTT